The 27 T cell receptor beta chains given below trace back to one sample, sequenced in a study of blood T cell repertoires in COVID-19. Using immunoSEQ multiplex PCR, the repertoire was profiled, and TCRdb retains in-frame clones only, with some absent. Altogether almost 400,000 clones are present, about 89% being singletons, with the ten largest covering 2% to 2.5%. What was sequenced was peripheral blood. Receptor source: a woman aged 55 to 70 with COVID-19, enrolled during active disease.

For this clone: Other nucleotide sequences in the sample specify the same CDR3. The rearrangement joins TRBV18 to TRBJ1-1; 8 nucleotides agree with TRBD1. The CDR3 consists of 13 residues. The ends lost 3 bases at V and 5 bases at J; junction bases unmatched: 2. CDR1 is KGHSH and CDR2 is LQKENI in the germline V gene. CDR3 coding DNA: TGTGCCAGCTCACCCGGGACAGGAACTGAAGCTTTCTTT. Encoded protein: CASSPGTGTEAFF. Looking up the rest from reference TRBV18 and TRBJ1-1 gives the full variable domain: NAGVMQNPRHLVRRRGQEARLRCSPMKGHSHVYWYRQLPEEGLKFMVYLQKENIIDESGMPKERFSAEFPKEGPSILRIQQVVRGDSAAYFCASSPGTGTEAFFGQGTRLTVV.

The chain has TRBV5-1 and TRBJ1-3; tentative D call: TRBD1 (5 bases). The germline V gene encodes CDR1 SGHRS and CDR2 YFSETQ. Trimming took off 0 bases at V and 0 bases at J, with 13 bases between the two ends. The CDR3 runs 17 residues. The CDR3 region is CASSLGATALSGNTIYF. Here the CDR3 DNA reads TGCGCCAGCAGCTTGGGGGCGACAGCCCTCTCTGGAAACACCATATATTTT.

The chain joins TRBV2 to TRBJ2-7, with 9 bases lining up with TRBD1. The CDR3 runs to 12 residues. Germline-derived CDR1 and CDR2 are SNHLY and FYNNEI. The junction had 6 bases not matched to a gene; V was cut back by 6 bases and J by 9 bases. The CDR3 DNA sequence: TGTGCCAGCAGGGGGGACAGGGAGCGGCAGTACTTC. Residues: CASRGDRERQYF.

This chain connects TRBV28 to TRBJ2-7; D gene ambiguous. The CDR3 contains 15 residues. CDR1 is MDHEN and CDR2 is SYDVKM in the germline V gene. V shed 3 bases and J shed 3 bases, with 15 bases lying between them. CDR3 bases: TGTGCCAGCAGTTTGCCCCTAGGTGCGGTCTACGAGCAGTACTTC. The encoded protein is CASSLPLGAVYEQYF.

The chain is built from TRBV5-6 and TRBJ2-7; D is undetermined. V was pared by 1 base and J by 3 bases, with 11 bases between. CDR3 size: 14 residues. Germline lookup yields CDR1 SGHDT and CDR2 YYEEEE. The CDR3 protein is CASSLNLESYEQYF. CDR3 coding DNA: TGTGCCAGCAGCTTGAACCTAGAGAGCTACGAGCAGTACTTC.

CDR3 in amino acids: CASSFAGTQYTEAFF. Here the CDR3 DNA reads TGTGCCAGCAGCTTTGCAGGGACTCAGTACACTGAAGCTTTCTTT. The chain uses TRBV5-8 and TRBJ1-1; maybe TRBD1 (5 bases). Germline V CDR1 and CDR2: SGHTS, YDEGEE. V lost 2 bases and J 3 bases, leaving 14 bases between the germline ends. The CDR3 has 15 residues.

The chain's CDR3 is CASSPPTDTQYF. CDR3 in DNA: TGTGCCAGCAGCCCCCCAACAGATACGCAGTATTTT. V is TRBV5-5 and J is TRBJ2-3, with D unclear. The CDR3 runs 12 residues. V was cut by 4 bases and J by 3 bases, with 6 bases left in between. Germline assignment: CDR1 SGHKS and CDR2 YYEKEE (reference sequence).

This clone was detected only a few times. The rearrangement joins TRBV19 to TRBJ1-5; 7 positions agree with TRBD1. CDR3 length: 13 residues. The germline V gene has CDR1 LNHDA and CDR2 SQIVND (reference sequence). J lost 11 bases, V lost 5 bases, and 9 bases had no gene match. The CDR3 spells CASSGTGDMTQHF. Written as DNA, the CDR3 is TGTGCCAGTAGTGGTACAGGGGACATGACCCAGCATTTT.

This clone was counted between two and nine times. The CDR3 nucleotides read TGTGCCAGCAGCCCAGGAACGGTCTACTATGGCTACACCTTC. It codes for CASSPGTVYYGYTF. This chain connects TRBV5-4 to TRBJ1-2; D unresolved. This CDR3 is 14 amino acids long. The germline V gene encodes CDR1 SGHNT and CDR2 YYREEE (reference sequence). Trimming removed 4 bases from V and 3 bases from J, with 13 bases in between.

This chain links TRBV5-1 with TRBJ2-5; 11 positions agree with TRBD1. The CDR3 has 14 residues. Looked up from germline, CDR1 is SGHRS and CDR2 is YFSETQ. The V segment lost 4 bases and the J segment 6 bases; nucleotides outside the gene matches: 5. The DNA for the CDR3 is TGCGCCAGCAGCGGGACAGGGGGTGGTCAGACCCAGTACTTC. It encodes CASSGTGGGQTQYF.

This chain uses TRBV12-3 or TRBV12-4 with TRBJ1-1, with D possibly matching TRBD1 (6 bases). Trimming shortened V by 6 bases and J by 0 bases, and 8 bases separated the two germline ends. The CDR3 contains 13 residues. The CDR3 bases are TGTGCCAGCAGCGGACAGATGAACACTGAAGCTTTCTTT. Translated, it gives CASSGQMNTEAFF.

This chain connects TRBV7-9 to TRBJ2-1; 10 bases fit TRBD2. Trimming cost V 4 bases and J 2 bases; bases outside gene matches: 5. The CDR3 is made up of 16 amino acids. Germline lookup yields CDR1 SEHNR and CDR2 FQNEAQ (reference sequence). The CDR3 loop reads CASSYPGLAAYNEQFF. The CDR3 region has the DNA TGTGCCAGCAGCTATCCTGGACTAGCGGCCTACAATGAGCAGTTCTTC. Complete variable domain (other parts from reference TRBV7-9 and TRBJ2-1): DTGVSQNPRHKITKRGQNVTFRCDPISEHNRLYWYRQTLGQGPEFLTYFQNEAQLEKSRLLSDRFSAERPKGSFSTLEIQRTEQGDSAMYLCASSYPGLAAYNEQFFGPGTRLTVL.

This clone was found many times. The chain links TRBV7-8 to TRBJ2-5, with 13 positions matching TRBD2. Germline loops: CDR1 SGHVS, CDR2 FQNEAQ. V was pared by 5 bases and J by 1 base, with 4 bases of the junction left unmatched. CDR3 length: 16 amino acids. CDR3 sequence (DNA): TGTGCCAGCAGCCCCGGACTAGCGGGGGCCCAAGAGACCCAGTACTTC. This sequence encodes CASSPGLAGAQETQYF.

This clone showed up just a few times. This rearrangement joins TRBV19 to TRBJ2-2, with TRBD1 matching 7 bases. J lost 4 bases, V lost 4 bases, and 15 bases had no gene match. This CDR3 is built from 18 residues. Germline V CDR1 and CDR2: LNHDA, SQIVND (reference sequence). DNA of the CDR3: TGTGCCAGTAGTACCCTTACCGTGCGACAGGGTGGCACCGGGGAGCTGTTTTTT. Translating it yields CASSTLTVRQGGTGELFF.

Details on this clone: One end of the junction is discordant with germline, which a read error may explain. The V call is TRBV2, the J call TRBJ2-2; TRBD1 matches at 7 bases. The CDR3 totals 15 residues. CDR1 is SNHLY and CDR2 is FYNNEI in the germline V gene. The CDR3 sequence is CASRTGSPNNGELFF. In DNA, the CDR3 is TGTGCCAGCAGGACAGGGTCCCCCAACAACGGGGAGCTGTTTTTT.

This chain links TRBV6-5 with TRBJ1-5, with D maybe TRBD1 (6 bases). V was shortened by 6 bases and J by 5 bases, with 14 bases between the two germline ends. The CDR3 is 14 amino acids. The germline V gene encodes CDR1 MNHEY and CDR2 SVGAGI. CDR3: CASSQTGTYQPQHF. For the CDR3, the DNA is TGTGCCAGCAGCCAAACCGGGACATATCAGCCCCAGCATTTT.

The chain has TRBV2 and TRBJ2-3, with 9 bases fitting TRBD1. Germline V gene sequence: CDR1 SNHLY, CDR2 FYNNEI. This CDR3 comprises 16 residues. J gave up 6 bases and V 6 bases, and 13 bases lay outside the gene matches. CDR3 residues: CASRRPGQGTRDTQYF. The CDR3 nucleotides are TGTGCCAGCAGGCGACCGGGACAGGGAACCAGGGATACGCAGTATTTT.

CDR3 amino acids: CASSLGNRDRGPDTQYF. Written as DNA, the CDR3 is TGTGCCAGCAGCTTAGGAAACCGGGACAGGGGGCCAGATACGCAGTATTTT. This chain connects TRBV7-6 to TRBJ2-3; 12 bases match TRBD1. CDR1 SGHVS and CDR2 FNYEAQ come from the germline V gene. The CDR3 covers 17 residues. With 1 base clipped from V and 4 bases from J, the junction kept 6 bases outside the gene matches.

V usage is TRBV5-1 and J usage is TRBJ2-1, with D possibly being TRBD1 (5 bases). This CDR3 contains 12 residues. Germline lookup yields CDR1 SGHRS and CDR2 YFSETQ. V was pared by 5 bases and J by 5 bases, with 8 bases between. The CDR3 sequence: CASSRQNNEQFF. The CDR3 region has the DNA TGCGCCAGCAGTAGACAGAACAATGAGCAGTTCTTC.

DNA for the CDR3: TGTGCCAGCAGCCGCGACTTTAACACCGGGGAGCTGTTTTTT. Its protein is CASSRDFNTGELFF. V is TRBV7-3 and J is TRBJ2-2; D remains unclear. This CDR3 comprises 14 residues. Germline V gene data show CDR1 as SGHTA and CDR2 as FQGTGA. Trimming removed 5 bases from V and 2 bases from J, with 9 bases in between.

The rearrangement uses TRBV6-5 and TRBJ2-7; TRBD1 matches 7 bases. V lost 6 bases, J lost 0 bases, and 5 bases stayed unmatched. CDR3 length: 14 residues. In germline, CDR1 is MNHEY, CDR2 SVGAGI. In nucleotides, the CDR3 is TGTGCCAGCAGACCCAGGGACAGCTCCTACGAGCAGTACTTC. Translating it yields CASRPRDSSYEQYF.

The chain joins TRBV11-3 to TRBJ2-5, with 7 bases that match TRBD2. V trimming: 1 base; J trimming: 2 bases; junction bases outside the gene matches: 1. CDR3 length: 14 amino acids. Looked up from germline, CDR1 is SGHNT and CDR2 is YENEEA. CDR3 protein: CASSLGGGQETQYF. CDR3 nucleotides: TGTGCCAGCAGCTTAGGGGGGGGTCAAGAGACCCAGTACTTC.

The chain employs TRBV7-3 and TRBJ1-2; D is uncertain. CDR3 length equals 15 residues. Trimming left V 5 bases short and J 3 bases short, with 16 bases between. Germline V lookup: CDR1 SGHTA, CDR2 FQGTGA. The CDR3 DNA is TGTGCCAGCAGCCCCGGAGTCCTCCACGACTATGGCTACACCTTC. Translating gives CASSPGVLHDYGYTF.

The chain combines TRBV28 with TRBJ2-3, with D perhaps matching TRBD1 (6 bases). Trimming left V 6 bases short and J 8 bases short, with 27 bases between. The CDR3 is 17 residues long. CDR1 is MDHEN, CDR2 SYDVKM, per germline. The CDR3 DNA reads as TGTGCCAGCAGCCATAACATACCAGGGGATTATCGACCTACGCAGTATTTT. Its protein product is CASSHNIPGDYRPTQYF.

This chain joins TRBV5-1 and TRBJ1-2, with D possibly being TRBD1 (5 bases). There are 13 residues in the CDR3. Germline V CDR1 and CDR2: SGHRS, YFSETQ. V dropped 7 bases and J dropped 2 bases, with 12 bases sitting between them. CDR3 residues: CASGDSNNYGYTF. CDR3 DNA: TGCGCCAGCGGCGACAGTAACAACTATGGCTACACCTTC.

The chain couples TRBV7-2 to TRBJ2-7; D is ambiguous. Germline assignment: CDR1 SGHTA and CDR2 FQGNSA. The CDR3 extends over 12 amino acids. Deletions cut 2 bases from V and 6 bases from J, with 8 bases between. In nucleotides, the CDR3 is TGTGCCAGCAGCTTAAGCACGCTCGAGCAGTACTTC. It is translated as CASSLSTLEQYF.

This chain joins TRBV5-4 and TRBJ1-1; TRBD1 matches at 7 bases. CDR1 is SGHNT, CDR2 YYREEE, per germline (reference sequence). The CDR3 runs 14 residues. The V segment lost 5 bases and the J segment 0 bases; nucleotides outside the gene matches: 4. The CDR3 here is CASRSDRVNTEAFF. The CDR3 DNA sequence: TGTGCCAGCAGATCAGACAGGGTGAACACTGAAGCTTTCTTT.